These 7 T cell receptor beta chains originate from one sample sequenced in a study of blood T cell repertoires in COVID-19. TCRdb keeps only in-frame clones here, not all; method: immunoSEQ multiplex PCR. The top ten clones hold roughly 18% of a sample with about 50,000 clones, about 81% of them seen once. Sequenced material: peripheral blood. These receptors all come from a man between 65 and 85 years old with active COVID-19.

The V call is TRBV4-1, the J call TRBJ2-7, with D perhaps matching TRBD2 (5 bases). This CDR3 has 16 amino acids. The germline gives CDR1 MGHRA, CDR2 YSYEKL. Trimming shortened V by 2 bases and J by 0 bases, and 14 bases separated the two germline ends. In nucleotides, the CDR3 is TGCGCCAGCAGCCAACTCCTAGCCGCCAGCTCCTACGAGCAGTACTTC. Translation: CASSQLLAASSYEQYF.

The chain employs TRBV7-3 and TRBJ1-6; the match to TRBD1 covers 8 bases. Germline-derived CDR1 and CDR2 are SGHTA and FQGTGA. With 0 bases clipped from V and 8 bases from J, the junction kept 3 bases outside the gene matches. The CDR3 is 15 residues long. The CDR3 DNA sequence: TGTGCCAGCAGCTTAACTCAGGGGGCGCATTCACCCCTCCACTTT. As protein: CASSLTQGAHSPLHF.

This clone has a handful of counts. This chain uses TRBV5-5 with TRBJ1-4, with D possibly being TRBD1 (6 bases). The length of the CDR3 is 13 residues. Germline V lookup: CDR1 SGHKS, CDR2 YYEKEE (reference sequence). Trimming left V 1 base short and J 14 bases short, with 15 bases between. The chain's CDR3 is CASSLLRGNSLFF. CDR3 nucleotide sequence: TGTGCCAGCAGCTTGCTCAGGGGAAATAGCCTGTTTTTT.

The chain employs TRBV28 and TRBJ2-7; TRBD1 agrees at 10 bases. There are 12 residues in the CDR3. Losses at the gene ends were 5 bases for V and 6 bases for J; bases not matched to a gene: 1. CDR1 is MDHEN, CDR2 SYDVKM, per germline. The CDR3 nucleotides are TGTGCCAGCAGTGGACAGGGGGGCGAGCAGTACTTC. Residues: CASSGQGGEQYF.

This clone was counted only a few times. The V gene is TRBV23-1, the J gene TRBJ2-3; tentative D call: TRBD1 (6 bases). TRBV23-1 is flagged as an ORF with uncertain function. This CDR3 is built from 17 residues. V was clipped by 2 bases and J by 2 bases, with 17 bases between them. CDR3 bases: TGCGCCAGCAGTCAACGACAGGTTCAGGAGATCACAGATACGCAGTATTTT. Its protein product is CASSQRQVQEITDTQYF.

The chain uses TRBV2 and TRBJ2-2; D remains ambiguous. The CDR3 is 16 amino acids. V was pared by 5 bases and J by 0 bases, with 13 bases between. CDR1 and CDR2 from the germline V gene are SNHLY and FYNNEI. CDR3: CASSLSSGSNTGELFF. For the CDR3, the DNA is TGTGCCAGCAGTTTATCCTCCGGGTCGAACACCGGGGAGCTGTTTTTT.

J is TRBJ1-4 and V is TRBV27; 7 bases match TRBD1. This CDR3 comprises 17 residues. Per the germline V gene, CDR1 is MNHEY and CDR2 is SMNVEV (reference sequence). The trim removed 5 bases at V and 4 bases at J, leaving 13 bases unmatched. The CDR3 DNA sequence: TGTGCCAGCAGTCCGCGGTGGCAGGGGGTTAGTAATGAAAAACTGTTTTTT. Translated: CASSPRWQGVSNEKLFF.